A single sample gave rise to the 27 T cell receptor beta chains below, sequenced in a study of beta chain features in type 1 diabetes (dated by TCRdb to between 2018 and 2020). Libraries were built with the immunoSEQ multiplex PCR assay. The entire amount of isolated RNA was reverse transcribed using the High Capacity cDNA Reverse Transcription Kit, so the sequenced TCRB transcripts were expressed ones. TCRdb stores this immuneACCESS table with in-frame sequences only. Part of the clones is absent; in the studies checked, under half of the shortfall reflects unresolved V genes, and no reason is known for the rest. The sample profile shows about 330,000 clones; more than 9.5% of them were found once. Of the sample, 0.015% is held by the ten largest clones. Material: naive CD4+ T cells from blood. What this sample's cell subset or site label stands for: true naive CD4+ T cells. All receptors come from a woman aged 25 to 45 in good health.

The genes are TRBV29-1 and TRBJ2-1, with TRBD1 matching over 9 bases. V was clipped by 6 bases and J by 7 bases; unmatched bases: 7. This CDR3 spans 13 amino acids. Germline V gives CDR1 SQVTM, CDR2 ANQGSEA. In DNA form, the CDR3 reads TGCAGCGTCTCCGGGACAGGGCGGAATGAGCAGTTCTTC. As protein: CSVSGTGRNEQFF.

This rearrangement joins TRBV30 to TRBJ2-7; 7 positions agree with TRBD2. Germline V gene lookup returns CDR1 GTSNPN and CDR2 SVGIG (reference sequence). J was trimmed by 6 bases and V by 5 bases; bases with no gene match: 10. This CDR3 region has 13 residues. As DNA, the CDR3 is TGTGCCTGGGAGATTAGGAGGGAGGGCGAGCAGTACTTC. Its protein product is CAWEIRREGEQYF.

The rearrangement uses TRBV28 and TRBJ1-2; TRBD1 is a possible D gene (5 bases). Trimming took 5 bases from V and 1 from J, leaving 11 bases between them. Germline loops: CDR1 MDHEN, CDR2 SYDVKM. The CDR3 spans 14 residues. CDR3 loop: CASSRGSVNYGYTF. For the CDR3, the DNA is TGTGCCAGCAGTAGGGGATCGGTTAACTATGGCTACACCTTC.

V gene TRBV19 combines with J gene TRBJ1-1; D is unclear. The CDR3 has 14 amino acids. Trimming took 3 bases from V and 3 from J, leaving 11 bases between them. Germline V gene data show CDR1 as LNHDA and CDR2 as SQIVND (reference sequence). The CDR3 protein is CASSMPGRDTEAFF. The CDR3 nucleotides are TGTGCCAGTAGTATGCCGGGAAGGGACACTGAAGCTTTCTTT.

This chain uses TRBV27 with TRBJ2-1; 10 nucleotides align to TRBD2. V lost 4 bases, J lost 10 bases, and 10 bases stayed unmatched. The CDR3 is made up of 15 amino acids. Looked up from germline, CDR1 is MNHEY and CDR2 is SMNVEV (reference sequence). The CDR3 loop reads CASSYRSGRAGEQFF. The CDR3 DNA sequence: TGTGCCAGCAGTTATCGGAGCGGGAGGGCTGGGGAGCAGTTCTTC.

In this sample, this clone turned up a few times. CDR3 region: CASSLIHNEQFF. CDR3 nucleotide sequence: TGTGCCAGCAGTTTGATACATAATGAGCAGTTCTTC. The genes are TRBV28 and TRBJ2-1; the D is unclear. The germline gives CDR1 MDHEN, CDR2 SYDVKM. V was clipped by 3 bases and J by 7 bases, with 7 bases between them. This CDR3 has 12 residues.

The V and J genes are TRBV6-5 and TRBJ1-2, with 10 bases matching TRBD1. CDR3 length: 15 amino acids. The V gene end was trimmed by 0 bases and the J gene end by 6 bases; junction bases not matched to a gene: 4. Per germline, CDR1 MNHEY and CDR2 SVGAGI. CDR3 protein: CASSYSLGQGNGYTF. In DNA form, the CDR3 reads TGTGCCAGCAGTTACTCGTTGGGACAGGGGAATGGCTACACCTTC.

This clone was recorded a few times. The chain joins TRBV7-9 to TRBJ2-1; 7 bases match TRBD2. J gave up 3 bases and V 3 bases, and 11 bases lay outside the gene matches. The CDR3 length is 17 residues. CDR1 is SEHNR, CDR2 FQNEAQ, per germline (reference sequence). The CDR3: CASSFVGRTYSYNEQFF. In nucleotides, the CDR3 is TGTGCCAGCAGCTTCGTCGGGAGGACCTATAGCTACAATGAGCAGTTCTTC.

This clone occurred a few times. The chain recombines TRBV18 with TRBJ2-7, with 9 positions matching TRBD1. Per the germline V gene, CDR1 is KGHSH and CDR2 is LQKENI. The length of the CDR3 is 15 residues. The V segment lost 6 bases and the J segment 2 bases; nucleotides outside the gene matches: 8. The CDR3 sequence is CASSISGTGTYEQYF. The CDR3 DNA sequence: TGTGCCAGCTCCATCTCCGGGACAGGGACCTACGAGCAGTACTTC.

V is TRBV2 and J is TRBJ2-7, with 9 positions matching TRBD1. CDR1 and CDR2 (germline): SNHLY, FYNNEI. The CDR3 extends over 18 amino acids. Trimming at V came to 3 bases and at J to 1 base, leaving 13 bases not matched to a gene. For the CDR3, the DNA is TGTGCCAGCAGTGAGGGAATTATTCGGGACAGGGATTCCTACGAGCAGTACTTC. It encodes CASSEGIIRDRDSYEQYF.

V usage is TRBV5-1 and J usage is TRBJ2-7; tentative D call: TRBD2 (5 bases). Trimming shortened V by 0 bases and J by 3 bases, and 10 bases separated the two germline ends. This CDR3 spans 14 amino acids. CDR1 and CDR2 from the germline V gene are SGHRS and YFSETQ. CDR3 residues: CASSLVSGIYEQYF. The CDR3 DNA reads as TGCGCCAGCAGCTTGGTTTCCGGGATCTACGAGCAGTACTTC.

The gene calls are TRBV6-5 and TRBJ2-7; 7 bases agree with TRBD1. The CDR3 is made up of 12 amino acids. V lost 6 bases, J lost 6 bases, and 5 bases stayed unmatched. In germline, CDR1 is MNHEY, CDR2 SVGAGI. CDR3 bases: TGTGCCAGCAGACAGGGGCTAGGCGAGCAGTACTTC. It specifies CASRQGLGEQYF.

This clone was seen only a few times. The CDR3: CATGQPGQGLPGQYF. Written as DNA, the CDR3 is TGTGCCACCGGGCAGCCGGGACAGGGACTTCCGGGCCAGTACTTC. The chain links TRBV15 to TRBJ2-5, with 9 bases matching TRBD1. CDR1 and CDR2 (germline): LNHNV, YYDKDF (reference sequence). With 8 bases clipped from V and 10 bases from J, the junction kept 17 bases outside the gene matches. The length of the CDR3 is 15 residues.

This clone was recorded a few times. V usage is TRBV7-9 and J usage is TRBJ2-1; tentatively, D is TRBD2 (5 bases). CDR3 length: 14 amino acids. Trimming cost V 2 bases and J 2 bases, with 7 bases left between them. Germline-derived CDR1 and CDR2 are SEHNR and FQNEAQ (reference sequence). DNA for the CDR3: TGTGCCAGCAGCTTAAGCGGAACCTACAATGAGCAGTTCTTC. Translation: CASSLSGTYNEQFF. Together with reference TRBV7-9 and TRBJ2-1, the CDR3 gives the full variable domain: DTGVSQNPRHKITKRGQNVTFRCDPISEHNRLYWYRQTLGQGPEFLTYFQNEAQLEKSRLLSDRFSAERPKGSFSTLEIQRTEQGDSAMYLCASSLSGTYNEQFFGPGTRLTVL.

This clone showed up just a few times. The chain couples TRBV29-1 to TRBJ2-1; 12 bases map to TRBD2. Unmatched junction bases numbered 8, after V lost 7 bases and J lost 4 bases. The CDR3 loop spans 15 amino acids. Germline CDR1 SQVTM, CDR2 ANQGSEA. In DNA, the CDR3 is TGCAGCGGACAGAGAGGACTAGCGGGATACAATGAGCAGTTCTTC. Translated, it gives CSGQRGLAGYNEQFF.

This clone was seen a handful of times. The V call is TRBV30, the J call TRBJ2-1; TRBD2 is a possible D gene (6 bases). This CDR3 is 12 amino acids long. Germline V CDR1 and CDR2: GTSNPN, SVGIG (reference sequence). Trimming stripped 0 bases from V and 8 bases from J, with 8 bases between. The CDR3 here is CAWSVPGDEQFF. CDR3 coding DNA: TGTGCCTGGAGTGTACCGGGGGATGAGCAGTTCTTC. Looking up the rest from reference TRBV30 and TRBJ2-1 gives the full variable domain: SQTIHQWPATLVQPVGSPLSLECTVEGTSNPNLYWYRQAAGRGLQLLFYSVGIGQISSEVPQNLSASRPQDRQFILSSKKLLLSDSGFYLCAWSVPGDEQFFGPGTRLTVL.

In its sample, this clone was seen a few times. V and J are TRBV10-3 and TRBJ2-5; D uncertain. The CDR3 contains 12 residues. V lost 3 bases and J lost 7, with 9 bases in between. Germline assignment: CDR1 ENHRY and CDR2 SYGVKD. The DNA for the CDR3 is TGTGCCATCAGTGAAGGCTCGGGGACCCAGTACTTC. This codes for CAISEGSGTQYF.

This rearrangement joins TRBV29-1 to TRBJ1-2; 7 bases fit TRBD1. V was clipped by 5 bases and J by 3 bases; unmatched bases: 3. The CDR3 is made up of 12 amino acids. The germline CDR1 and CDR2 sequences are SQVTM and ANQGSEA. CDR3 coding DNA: TGCAGCGTTCGAACAGGGGACTATGGCTACACCTTC. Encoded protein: CSVRTGDYGYTF.

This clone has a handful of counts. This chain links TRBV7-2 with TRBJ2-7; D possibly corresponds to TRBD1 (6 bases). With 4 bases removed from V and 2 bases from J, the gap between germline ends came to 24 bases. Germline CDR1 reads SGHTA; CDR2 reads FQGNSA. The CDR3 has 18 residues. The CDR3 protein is CASSSGTSRGYSAYEQYF. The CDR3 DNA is TGTGCCAGCAGCTCTGGGACATCCCGTGGGTACTCCGCCTACGAGCAGTACTTC. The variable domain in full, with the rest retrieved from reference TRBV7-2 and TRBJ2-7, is GAGVSQSPSNKVTEKGKDVELRCDPISGHTALYWYRQSLGQGLEFLIYFQGNSAPDKSGLPSDRFSAERTGGSVSTLTIQRTQQEDSAVYLCASSSGTSRGYSAYEQYFGPGTRLTVT.

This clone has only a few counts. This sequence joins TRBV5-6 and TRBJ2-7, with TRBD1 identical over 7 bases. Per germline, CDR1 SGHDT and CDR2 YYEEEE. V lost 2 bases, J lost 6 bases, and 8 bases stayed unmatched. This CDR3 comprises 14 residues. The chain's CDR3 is CASSFDRAYSEQYF. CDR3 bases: TGTGCCAGCAGCTTCGACAGGGCCTACAGCGAGCAGTACTTC.

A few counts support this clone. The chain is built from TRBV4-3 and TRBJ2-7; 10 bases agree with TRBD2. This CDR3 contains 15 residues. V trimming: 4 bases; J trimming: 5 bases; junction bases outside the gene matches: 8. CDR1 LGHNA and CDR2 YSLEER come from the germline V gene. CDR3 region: CASSLLAGEIDEQYF. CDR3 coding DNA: TGCGCCAGCAGCCTTCTAGCGGGAGAGATCGACGAGCAGTACTTC.

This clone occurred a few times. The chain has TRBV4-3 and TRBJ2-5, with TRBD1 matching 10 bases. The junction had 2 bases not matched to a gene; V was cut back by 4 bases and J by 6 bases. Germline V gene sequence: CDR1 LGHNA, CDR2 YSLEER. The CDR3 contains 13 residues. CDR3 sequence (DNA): TGCGCCAGCAGCCGGGACAGGGGTCAGACCCAGTACTTC. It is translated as CASSRDRGQTQYF.

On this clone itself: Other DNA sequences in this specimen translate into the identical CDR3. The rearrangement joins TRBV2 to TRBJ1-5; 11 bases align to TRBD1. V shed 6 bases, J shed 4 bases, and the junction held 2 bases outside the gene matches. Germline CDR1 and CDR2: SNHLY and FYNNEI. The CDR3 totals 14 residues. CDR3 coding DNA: TGTGCCAGCAGCCGGGACAGGGGGAATCAGCCCCAGCATTTT. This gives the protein CASSRDRGNQPQHF. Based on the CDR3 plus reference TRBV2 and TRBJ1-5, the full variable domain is EPEVTQTPSHQVTQMGQEVILRCVPISNHLYFYWYRQILGQKVEFLVSFYNNEISEKSEIFDDQFSVERPDGSNFTLKIRSTKLEDSAMYFCASSRDRGNQPQHFGDGTRLSIL.

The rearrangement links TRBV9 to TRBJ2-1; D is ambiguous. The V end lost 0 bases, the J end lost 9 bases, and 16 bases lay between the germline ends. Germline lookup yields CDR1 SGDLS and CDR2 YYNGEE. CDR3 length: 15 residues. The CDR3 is CASSVEARLPGEQFF. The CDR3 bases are TGTGCCAGCAGCGTAGAGGCTAGGTTACCTGGTGAGCAGTTCTTC. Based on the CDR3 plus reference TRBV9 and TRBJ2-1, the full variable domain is DSGVTQTPKHLITATGQRVTLRCSPRSGDLSVYWYQQSLDQGLQFLIQYYNGEERAKGNILERFSAQQFPDLHSELNLSSLELGDSALYFCASSVEARLPGEQFFGPGTRLTVL.

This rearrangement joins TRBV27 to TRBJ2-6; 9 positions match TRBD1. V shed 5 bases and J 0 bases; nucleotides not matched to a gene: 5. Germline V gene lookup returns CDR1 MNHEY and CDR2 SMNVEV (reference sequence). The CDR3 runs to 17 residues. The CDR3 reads CASSPGTGFSGANVLTF. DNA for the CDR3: TGTGCCAGCAGTCCCGGGACAGGGTTCTCTGGGGCCAACGTCCTGACTTTC.

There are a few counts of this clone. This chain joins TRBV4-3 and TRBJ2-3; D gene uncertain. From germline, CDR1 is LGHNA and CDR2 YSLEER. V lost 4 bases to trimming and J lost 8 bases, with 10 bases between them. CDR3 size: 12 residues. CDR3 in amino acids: CASSPSRGTQYF. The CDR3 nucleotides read TGCGCCAGCAGCCCTTCGAGAGGTACGCAGTATTTT.

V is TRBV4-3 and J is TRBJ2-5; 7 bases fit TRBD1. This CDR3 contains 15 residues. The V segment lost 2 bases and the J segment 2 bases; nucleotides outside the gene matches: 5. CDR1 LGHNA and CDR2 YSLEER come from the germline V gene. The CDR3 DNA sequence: TGCGCCAGCAGCCAACTGGGACAGATACAAGAGACCCAGTACTTC. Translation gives CASSQLGQIQETQYF.